This TCR beta chain emerged from a study of CD4 T cells in relation to SARS-CoV-2 and coronaviruses. Comment on this clone: Its specificity is not known.

The CDR3 length is 22 residues. Germline CDR1 is SGDLS and CDR2 is YYNGEE. The V and J ends lost 0 bases and 3 bases respectively, with 31 bases between them. Unexposed donor CD4+ T cells date from about 2010-2018, before the COVID-19 pandemic. The cells were cultured for about ten days before CD4+ T cells were isolated. As cell numbers allowed, unexposed-donor CD4+ T cells faced SARS-CoV-2 S/N and four cold-coronavirus spikes. On days 3 and 7, cultures got half fresh IL-2 medium. Sequencing was performed with immunoSEQ multiplex PCR; in TCRdb, only in-frame clones are kept and a portion is missing. This sample has fewer than 20,000 clones; around 77% occur once, and the top ten carry about a tenth.

The rearrangement uses TRBV9 and TRBJ2-1; the D gene is possibly TRBD2 (11 bases). The sequenced sample consisted of CD4+ T cells from PBMCs, cultured in vitro. This receptor was identified in a human donor in good health. The CDR3 DNA is TGTGCCAGCAGCGTAGCTACTCCGCGACAGGGGGCCGGGACTAGCGGCTACAATGAGCAGTTCTTC. This codes for CASSVATPRQGAGTSGYNEQFF.